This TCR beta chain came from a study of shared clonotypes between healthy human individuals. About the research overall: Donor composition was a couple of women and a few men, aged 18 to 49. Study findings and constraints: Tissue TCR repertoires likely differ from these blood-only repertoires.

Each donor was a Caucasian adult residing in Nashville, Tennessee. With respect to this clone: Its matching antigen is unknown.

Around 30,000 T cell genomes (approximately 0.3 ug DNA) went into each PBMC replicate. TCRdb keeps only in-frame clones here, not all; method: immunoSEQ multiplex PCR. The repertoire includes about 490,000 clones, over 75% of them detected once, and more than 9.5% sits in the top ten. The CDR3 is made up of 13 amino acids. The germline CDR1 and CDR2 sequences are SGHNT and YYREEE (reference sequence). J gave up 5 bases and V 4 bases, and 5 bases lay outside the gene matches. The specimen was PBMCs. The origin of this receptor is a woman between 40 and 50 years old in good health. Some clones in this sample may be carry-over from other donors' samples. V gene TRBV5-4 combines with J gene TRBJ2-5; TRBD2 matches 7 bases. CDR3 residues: CASSVLARETQYF. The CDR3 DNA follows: TGTGCCAGCAGCGTACTAGCGCGGGAGACCCAGTACTTC.